This is a list of T cell receptor beta chains from one sample in a study of human T cells and chemical hapten exposure. Each CDR3 protein gets one entry after TCRdb re-called the RACE reads with MiXCR. The sample consists of 250,000 to 300,000 distinct CDR3 sequences, roughly 7.4% of them appearing once. Sequencing was performed on whole blood, taken in connection with sensitization to the hapten diphenylcyclopropenone (DPC). These receptors came from a young man with alopecia areata. Some clones in this sample may be carry-over from other donors' samples. CDR3s include the opening cysteine and the closing phenylalanine or tryptophan. The order of the fields is V gene, clone size, J gene, D gene, CDR3 DNA, CDR3 protein. A D gene is named only where the DNA matches it firmly. Where a row states a size, it is once, few, many or the class of an expanded clone; other rows omit it.

TRBV6-2/TRBV6-3	-	TRBJ2-3	TRBD2	TGTGCCAGCAGGGCTTGGGACTACACGGGAAAAGATACGCAGTATTTT	CASRAWDYTGKDTQYF
TRBV20-1	many	TRBJ1-1	-	TGCAGTGCTAGCTCCAGAAACACTGAAGCTTTCTTT	CSASSRNTEAFF
TRBV5-1	few	TRBJ1-3	TRBD1	TGCGCCAGCAGCACGGGACAGGGAGGTGGAAACACCATATATTTT	CASSTGQGGGNTIYF
TRBV11-2	few	TRBJ2-7	TRBD2	TGTGCCAGCAGCCACCCGACTAGCGGATACTCCTACGAGCAGTACTTC	CASSHPTSGYSYEQYF
TRBV6-2/TRBV6-3	-	TRBJ1-1	TRBD1	TGTGCCAGCAATAAGGGACAGTATGCCACTGAAGCTTTCTTT	CASNKGQYATEAFF
TRBV10-3	few	TRBJ1-1	-	TGTGCCATCAGAACCCCACTGAACACTGAAGCTTTCTTT	CAIRTPLNTEAFF
TRBV7-3	few	TRBJ1-3	TRBD1	TGTGCCAGCAGCTTATCCCGACAGGGCCGTATCCATTTT	CASSLSRQGRIHF
TRBV27	many	TRBJ2-5	TRBD1	TGTGCCAGCAGTGGACAGGGGGAGACCCAGTACTTC	CASSGQGETQYF
TRBV4-1	-	TRBJ2-1	-	TGCGCCAGCAGCCAAGATGCGGCAGGGGGGTACAATGAGCAGTTCTTC	CASSQDAAGGYNEQFF
TRBV7-2	-	TRBJ2-3	-	TGTGCCAGCAGCTCCGGGACTGGGGTAGGGGTTACGCAGTATTTT	CASSSGTGVGVTQYF
TRBV6-6	-	TRBJ1-3	TRBD1	TGTGCCAGCAGTTACCGAGAAGCAGGGACAGGGGGAAACACCATATATTTT	CASSYREAGTGGNTIYF
TRBV6-6	-	TRBJ2-1	-	TGTGCCAGCAGTTACTCGATGCAGGGGCTATCCAATGAGCAGTTCTTC	CASSYSMQGLSNEQFF
TRBV7-8	many	TRBJ1-5	-	TGTGCCAGCAGCTTAAGGGCAGGGTCCGAGCCCCAGCATTTT	CASSLRAGSEPQHF
TRBV29-1	-	TRBJ1-1	TRBD1	TGCAGCGTTATAGGGGACAGGGAATTCATGAACACTGAAGCTTTCTTT	CSVIGDREFMNTEAFF
TRBV3-1	few	TRBJ2-6	-	TGTGCCAGCAGCCAAGTCGATCTCTCTGGGGCCAACGTCCTGACTTTC	CASSQVDLSGANVLTF
TRBV7-9	-	TRBJ2-4	TRBD2	TGTGCCAGCAGCTCCGGGACTAGCGCCAAAAACATTCAGTACTTC	CASSSGTSAKNIQYF
TRBV3-2	-	TRBJ1-2	-	TGTGCCAGCAGCCTACAGGACAGGGGCCATAGGAACTATGGCTACACCTTC	CASSLQDRGHRNYGYTF
TRBV7-2	few	TRBJ1-2	-	TGTGCCAGCAGCTTAGCGTTGGACAGTTACACCTTC	CASSLALDSYTF
TRBV7-9	-	TRBJ2-3	-	TGTGCCAGCAGCCCAGACCTAGCGGATACGCAGTATTTT	CASSPDLADTQYF
TRBV7-2	-	TRBJ2-5	-	TGTGCCAGCAGCTTATCATTGGGACAAGAGACCCAGTACTTC	CASSLSLGQETQYF
TRBV6-6	-	TRBJ1-1	-	TGTGCCAGCAGTCCACGGACAGTCACTGAAGCTTTCTTT	CASSPRTVTEAFF
TRBV5-5	few	TRBJ1-2	-	TGTGCCAGCAGCTTGGAGGGCAGGTTAAACTATGGCTACACCTTC	CASSLEGRLNYGYTF
TRBV7-9	many	TRBJ2-7	-	TGTGCCAGCACCCCTTCCTACGAGCAGTACTTC	CASTPSYEQYF
TRBV7-2	few	TRBJ2-3	-	TGTGCCAGCAGCTTACCAGCCACAGATACGCAGTATTTT	CASSLPATDTQYF
TRBV4-1	many	TRBJ1-5	-	TGCGCCAGCAGCCAATTGGGCAGGGGTCAGCCCCAGCATTTT	CASSQLGRGQPQHF
TRBV10-1	few	TRBJ2-2	-	TGCGCCAGCAGTGATATGTTCCGCTCGAACACCGGGGAGCTGTTTTTT	CASSDMFRSNTGELFF
TRBV28	many	TRBJ1-2	TRBD1	TGTGCCAGCAGAAAAGCGGACAGGGACGGCTACACCTTC	CASRKADRDGYTF
TRBV7-9	-	TRBJ1-1	-	TGTGCCAGCAGCACCAGGGAGCTCGCTGAAGCTTTCTTT	CASSTRELAEAFF
TRBV3-1	many	TRBJ2-1	-	TGTGCCAGCAGCCAAGATAGAGATGAGCAGTTCTTC	CASSQDRDEQFF
TRBV10-3	-	TRBJ1-1	-	TGTGCCATCAGCGGAAGGGGACACTTCACTGAAGCTTTCTTT	CAISGRGHFTEAFF
TRBV7-3	few	TRBJ2-7	-	TGTGCCAGCAGCGACGGGCCAGCCAACTACGAGCAGTACTTC	CASSDGPANYEQYF
TRBV28	-	TRBJ1-4	TRBD1	TGTGCCAGCAGTCCACAGGGGGCGGTTGAAAAACTGTTTTTT	CASSPQGAVEKLFF
TRBV20-1	many	TRBJ1-1	-	TGCAGTGCTAACAGGGAGCCTGAAGCTTTCTTT	CSANREPEAFF
TRBV7-8	few	TRBJ1-6	-	TGTGCCAGCAGCCCAGGGCGGGGGGCACGTTCACCCCTCCACTTT	CASSPGRGARSPLHF
TRBV13	few	TRBJ1-1	-	TGTGCCAGCAGCTTAGAGGAGGGCCTGAACACTGAAGCTTTCTTT	CASSLEEGLNTEAFF
TRBV7-9	few	TRBJ2-2	-	TGTGCCAGCCTAGGGGGAGACGGGGAGCTGTTTTTT	CASLGGDGELFF
TRBV6-6	-	TRBJ1-2	TRBD1	TGTGCCAGCAGTTACCCGGACAGGGTTAACTATGGCTACACCTTC	CASSYPDRVNYGYTF
TRBV13	-	TRBJ2-3	-	TGTGCCAGCAGCTTAGCCCGGAGGACTAGCACAGATACGCAGTATTTT	CASSLARRTSTDTQYF
TRBV7-9	few	TRBJ2-2	-	TGTGCCAGCAGCCACTTCACAGACACCGGGGAGCTGTTTTTT	CASSHFTDTGELFF
TRBV14	few	TRBJ2-3	TRBD2	TGTGCCAGCAGCCAAGTAGGACTAGCGGGCAACACAGATACGCAGTATTTT	CASSQVGLAGNTDTQYF
TRBV21-1	-	TRBJ2-7	-	TGTGCCAGCAGCAAACCCAATCCGGGACAGGGGCCTGGGGAGCAGTACTTC	CASSKPNPGQGPGEQYF
TRBV5-5	-	TRBJ2-1	-	TGTGCCAGCAGCTCACGATTCGACAATGAGCAGTTCTTC	CASSSRFDNEQFF
TRBV3-1	many	TRBJ1-2	-	TGTGCCAGCAGGACGACGAGGCAGCTCACCTCTATAAGCTATGGCTACACCTTC	CASRTTRQLTSISYGYTF
TRBV7-6	few	TRBJ2-2	-	TGTGCCAGCAGCTTAGCCCCCGGTCACAGGGACACCGGGGAGCTGTTTTTT	CASSLAPGHRDTGELFF
TRBV6-1	many	TRBJ2-7	-	TGTGCCAGCAGTGAATTTACCACCTCCTACGAGCAGTACTTC	CASSEFTTSYEQYF
TRBV7-2	many	TRBJ1-2	-	TGTGCCAGCAGCTTAGTCCGGGAGGTCTATGGCTACACCTTC	CASSLVREVYGYTF
TRBV11-1	few	TRBJ2-7	-	TGTGCCAGCAGCTTAGCCGGATTTGGACCCTACGAGCAGTACTTC	CASSLAGFGPYEQYF
TRBV10-3	-	TRBJ2-7	TRBD1	TGTGCCATCAGACCTGACAGGGCGGGCTACGAGCAGTACTTC	CAIRPDRAGYEQYF
TRBV4-1	few	TRBJ2-5	-	TGCGCCAGCAGCCAAGTACACAGTGGATTGGAGACCCAGTACTTC	CASSQVHSGLETQYF
TRBV4-1	many	TRBJ2-7	TRBD1	TGCGCCAGCAGCCAGGGGACAGGTGAACTCTACGAGCAGTACTTC	CASSQGTGELYEQYF
TRBV3-1	few	TRBJ2-3	-	TGTGCCAGCAGCCAAGACCCCGAGGGCACAGATACGCAGTATTTT	CASSQDPEGTDTQYF
TRBV7-9	few	TRBJ1-2	-	TGTGCCAGCAGCTCCTTCAGCCTGGGCTATGGCTACACCTTC	CASSSFSLGYGYTF
TRBV18	many	TRBJ2-7	TRBD1	TGTGCCAGCTCACCCGACAGGGACTCCTACGAGCAGTACTTC	CASSPDRDSYEQYF